Presented here are 17 T cell receptor beta chains from one specimen sequenced in a study of T cell responses to AZD1222 COVID-19 vaccine (dated by TCRdb to the early 2020s). Library creation used the immunoSEQ multiplex PCR assay. TCRdb's version of the immuneACCESS table is confined to in-frame rearrangements and falls short of the full clone set. An unresolved V gene accounts for under half of the shortfall where checked; the remainder is of unknown origin. The sample includes some 150,000 clones, with 70% to 90% observed a single time. The top ten clones comprise 1.6% of the sample. What this sample's time point label stands for: baseline before first vaccination. The sequencing used peripheral blood, collected on day 0 of AZD1222 vaccination. These receptors all come from an adult in good health.

The chain joins TRBV10-3 to TRBJ1-1; no reliable D call. V was cut by 4 bases and J by 1 base, with 7 bases left in between. Germline V lookup: CDR1 ENHRY, CDR2 SYGVKD. The CDR3 runs 13 residues. CDR3 in DNA: TGTGCCATCAGTGGCCAGACGAACACTGAAGCTTTCTTT. Protein: CAISGQTNTEAFF.

The J gene is TRBJ1-1, the V gene TRBV5-1, with 8 bases lining up with TRBD1. The CDR3 spans 16 residues. V was clipped by 3 bases and J by 0 bases; unmatched bases: 7. Germline values: CDR1 SGHRS, CDR2 YFSETQ. CDR3 region: CASSSTPGGLNTEAFF. In DNA form, the CDR3 reads TGCGCCAGCAGCTCGACCCCAGGGGGCCTGAACACTGAAGCTTTCTTT.

The rearrangement joins TRBV6-4 to TRBJ2-2; D remains unclear. Trimming pared 0 bases from V and 6 bases from J, leaving 11 bases between. Looked up from germline, CDR1 is MRHNA and CDR2 is SNTAGT. CDR3 length: 15 residues. The CDR3 nucleotides read TGTGCCAGCAGTGACTCTAGCCTCCCCCCCGGGGAGCTGTTTTTT. This encodes CASSDSSLPPGELFF.

The chain has TRBV19 and TRBJ2-3; 10 bases are shared with TRBD2. The CDR3 covers 16 residues. Losses at the gene ends were 3 bases for V and 0 bases for J; bases not matched to a gene: 3. Germline CDR1 LNHDA, CDR2 SQIVND (reference sequence). CDR3 sequence (DNA): TGTGCCAGTAGTATGACTAGCGGGCTCAGCACAGATACGCAGTATTTT. This codes for CASSMTSGLSTDTQYF.

The rearrangement joins TRBV5-4 to TRBJ2-1; D is unclear. With 0 bases removed from V and 3 bases from J, the gap between germline ends came to 7 bases. CDR3 length: 14 residues. Germline CDR1 and CDR2: SGHNT and YYREEE (reference sequence). CDR3 loop: CASSLGTDYNEQFF. The CDR3, as DNA: TGTGCCAGCAGCTTGGGGACCGACTACAATGAGCAGTTCTTC.

The chain carries TRBV18 and TRBJ2-4; TRBD2 matches at 8 bases. The CDR3 runs to 19 residues. V gave up 0 bases and J gave up 0 bases; unmatched junction bases: 10. CDR1 is KGHSH, CDR2 LQKENI, per germline. The CDR3 region has the DNA TGTGCCAGCTCACCACCGTCGCTAGCGGGTTCTCTAGCCAAAAACATTCAGTACTTC. Its protein is CASSPPSLAGSLAKNIQYF.

The chain carries TRBV18 and TRBJ1-1, with unresolved D. V dropped 3 bases and J dropped 0 bases, with 11 bases sitting between them. CDR3 length: 15 amino acids. Germline values: CDR1 KGHSH, CDR2 LQKENI. The DNA of the CDR3 is TGTGCCAGCTCACCCATACAGCTCATGAACACTGAAGCTTTCTTT. Amino acids: CASSPIQLMNTEAFF.

The chain employs TRBV7-2 and TRBJ2-7, with TRBD1 matching 8 bases. The CDR3 is 15 amino acids. Germline trimming cut 4 bases from V and 3 bases from J; bases unmatched to any gene: 8. CDR1 and CDR2 (germline): SGHTA, FQGNSA. CDR3 DNA sequence: TGTGCCAGCAGCTGGACCGGGACAGGACTCTACGAGCAGTACTTC. Translating it yields CASSWTGTGLYEQYF.

With regard to this clone: The junction does not match germline at one end; this may be a read error. The V gene is TRBV3-1 (or the pseudogene TRBV3-2), the J gene TRBJ2-3; 8 bases map to TRBD2. The CDR3 sequence is 16 residues long. The germline V gene has CDR1 LGHDT and CDR2 YNNKEL (reference sequence). The CDR3 reads CTSSQGGLARIDTQYF. For the CDR3, the DNA is TGTACCAGCAGCCAAGGAGGACTAGCTAGAATAGATACGCAGTATTTT.

This chain connects TRBV10-2 to TRBJ2-1; D gene uncertain. CDR3 length: 16 amino acids. Per germline, CDR1 WSHSY and CDR2 SAAADI. The V end lost 2 bases, the J end lost 1 base, and 12 bases lay between the germline ends. CDR3 in amino acids: CASSEGVLGSYNEQFF. The CDR3 DNA reads TGCGCCAGCAGTGAGGGGGTTCTGGGTTCCTACAATGAGCAGTTCTTC.

The chain is built from TRBV28 and TRBJ1-6, with D possibly TRBD1 on 6 matching bases. The V end was cut by 8 bases, the J end by 4 bases, with 15 bases between. This CDR3 is built from 15 residues. Germline loops: CDR1 MDHEN, CDR2 SYDVKM. The CDR3 DNA is TGTGCCAGCCAAACACAGGGCAGTTATAATTCACCCCTCCACTTT. It translates to CASQTQGSYNSPLHF.

V is TRBV9 and J is TRBJ1-1, with D possibly matching TRBD1 (6 bases). Per germline, CDR1 SGDLS and CDR2 YYNGEE. Trimming left V 0 bases short and J 1 base short, with 10 bases between. The CDR3 is made up of 15 amino acids. In DNA form, the CDR3 reads TGTGCCAGCAGCGTAGCTGGGGGCTCGAACACTGAAGCTTTCTTT. Translating gives CASSVAGGSNTEAFF.

The chain couples TRBV5-5 to TRBJ2-7, with 8 bases identical to TRBD1. CDR3 length equals 15 residues. V trimming: 0 bases; J trimming: 2 bases; junction bases outside the gene matches: 4. Germline CDR1 reads SGHKS; CDR2 reads YYEKEE (reference sequence). The CDR3 coding sequence is TGTGCCAGCAGCTTGGGGACAGGGTCACCCTACGAGCAGTACTTC. Its protein is CASSLGTGSPYEQYF.

CDR3 sequence (DNA): TGTGCCAGCTCCGTGTACATGCGCACTGAAGCTTTCTTT. Residues: CASSVYMRTEAFF. The chain uses TRBV18 and TRBJ1-1; no clear D gene. CDR1 is KGHSH and CDR2 is LQKENI in the germline V gene. The CDR3 has 13 amino acids. V was cut by 6 bases and J by 4 bases, with 12 bases left in between. The complete variable domain, with remaining parts taken from reference TRBV18 and TRBJ1-1, reads NAGVMQNPRHLVRRRGQEARLRCSPMKGHSHVYWYRQLPEEGLKFMVYLQKENIIDESGMPKERFSAEFPKEGPSILRIQQVVRGDSAAYFCASSVYMRTEAFFGQGTRLTVV.

This chain links TRBV30 with TRBJ1-1; 10 bases align to TRBD1. The CDR3 covers 14 residues. With V trimmed by 5 bases and J by 4 bases, 7 bases remained unmatched. Germline CDR1 reads GTSNPN; CDR2 reads SVGIG (reference sequence). CDR3 amino acids: CAWDRGPVSTEAFF. DNA for the CDR3: TGTGCCTGGGACAGGGGGCCGGTGAGCACTGAAGCTTTCTTT.

This rearrangement joins TRBV30 to TRBJ1-4, with a weak D call TRBD1 (5 bases). Germline assignment: CDR1 GTSNPN and CDR2 SVGIG (reference sequence). The length of the CDR3 is 14 residues. V lost 0 bases to trimming and J lost 5 bases, with 10 bases between them. The CDR3 protein is CAWSVAGGNEKLFF. The CDR3 nucleotides read TGTGCCTGGAGTGTCGCCGGGGGGAATGAAAAACTGTTTTTT.

The chain uses TRBV6-4 and TRBJ1-1; D is ambiguous. From germline, CDR1 is MRHNA and CDR2 SNTAGT. CDR3 length: 13 residues. Trimming took 6 bases from V and 1 from J, leaving 9 bases between them. CDR3 bases: TGTGCCAGCAGGGTGGAGGGGAACACTGAAGCTTTCTTT. This encodes CASRVEGNTEAFF.